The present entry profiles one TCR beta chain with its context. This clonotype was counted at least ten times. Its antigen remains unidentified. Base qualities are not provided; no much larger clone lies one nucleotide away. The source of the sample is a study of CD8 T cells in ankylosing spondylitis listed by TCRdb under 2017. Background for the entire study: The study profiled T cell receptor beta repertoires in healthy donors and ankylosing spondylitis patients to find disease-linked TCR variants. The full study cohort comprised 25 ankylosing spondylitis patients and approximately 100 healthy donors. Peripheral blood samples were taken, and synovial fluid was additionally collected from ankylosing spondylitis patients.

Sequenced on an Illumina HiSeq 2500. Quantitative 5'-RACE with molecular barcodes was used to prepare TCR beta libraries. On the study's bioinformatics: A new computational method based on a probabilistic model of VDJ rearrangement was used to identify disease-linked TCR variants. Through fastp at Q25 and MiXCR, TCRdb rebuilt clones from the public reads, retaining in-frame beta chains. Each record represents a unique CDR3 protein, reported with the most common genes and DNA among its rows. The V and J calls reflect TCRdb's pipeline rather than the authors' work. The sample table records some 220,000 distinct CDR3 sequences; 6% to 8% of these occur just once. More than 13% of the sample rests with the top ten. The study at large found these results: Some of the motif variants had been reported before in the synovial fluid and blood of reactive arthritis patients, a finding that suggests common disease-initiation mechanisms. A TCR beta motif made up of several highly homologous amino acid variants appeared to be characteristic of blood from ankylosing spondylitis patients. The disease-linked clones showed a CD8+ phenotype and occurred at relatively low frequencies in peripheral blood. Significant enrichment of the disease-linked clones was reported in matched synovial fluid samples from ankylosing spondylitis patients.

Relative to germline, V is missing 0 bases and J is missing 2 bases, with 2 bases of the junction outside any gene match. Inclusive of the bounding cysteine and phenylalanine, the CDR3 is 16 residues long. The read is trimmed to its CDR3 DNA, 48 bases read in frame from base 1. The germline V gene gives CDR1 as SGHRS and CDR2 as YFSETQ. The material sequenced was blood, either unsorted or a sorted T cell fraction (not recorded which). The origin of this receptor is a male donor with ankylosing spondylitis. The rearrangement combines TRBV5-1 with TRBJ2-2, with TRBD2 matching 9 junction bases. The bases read TGCGCCAGCAGCTTGGTTCTAGCGGGAAACACCGGGGAGCTGTTTTTT. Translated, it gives CASSLVLAGNTGELFF.